This record concerns one T cell receptor beta chain sequence. The antigen is not known. In making TCR beta libraries, quantitative 5'-RACE with molecular barcodes was used. MiXCR, run by TCRdb on the 5' RACE reads, gives a single entry per CDR3 protein. This table has 200,000 or so distinct CDR3 sequences, over 15% appearing once. This sample was included in a study of CD8 T cells in ankylosing spondylitis. General study points: The clones that were linked to disease were reported to be significantly enriched in matched synovial fluid samples from ankylosing spondylitis patients.

The junction had 9 bases not matched to a gene; V was cut back by 6 bases and J by 2 bases. Germline V gene lookup returns CDR1 SQVTM and CDR2 ANQGSEA. This CDR3 contains 15 residues. Sequencing input: blood, either unsorted or a sorted T cell fraction (not recorded which). The V gene is TRBV29-1, the J gene TRBJ2-3, with TRBD2 matching over 9 bases. This receptor was obtained from a male donor between 5 and 35 years old with ankylosing spondylitis or in good health (not recorded which). CDR3 nucleotide sequence: TGCAGCGTCTCCGCGGCGGGAGGGATCACAGATACGCAGTATTTT. Protein product: CSVSAAGGITDTQYF.